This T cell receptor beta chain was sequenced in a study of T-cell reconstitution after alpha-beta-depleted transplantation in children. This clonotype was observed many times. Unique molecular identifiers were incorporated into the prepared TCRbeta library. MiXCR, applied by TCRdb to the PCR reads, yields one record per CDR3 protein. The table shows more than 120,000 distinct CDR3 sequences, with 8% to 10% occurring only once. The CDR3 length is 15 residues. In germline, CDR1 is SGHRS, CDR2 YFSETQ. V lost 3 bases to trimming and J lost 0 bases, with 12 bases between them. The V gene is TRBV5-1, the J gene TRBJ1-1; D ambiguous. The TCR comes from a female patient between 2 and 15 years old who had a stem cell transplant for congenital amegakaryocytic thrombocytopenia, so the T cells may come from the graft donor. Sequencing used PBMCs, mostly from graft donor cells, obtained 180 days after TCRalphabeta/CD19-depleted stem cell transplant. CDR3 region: CASSSQTPMNTEAFF. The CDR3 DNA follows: TGCGCCAGCAGCTCCCAAACCCCTATGAACACTGAAGCTTTCTTT.